This TCR beta chain was sequenced in a study of T-cell memory formation after mild COVID-19. Study-wide background: The TCR clusters were mostly specific to one donor.

A few counts support this clonotype. TCRdb analysed the 5' RACE reads with MiXCR anew, one entry per CDR3 protein. The table records about 170,000 distinct CDR3 sequences, 13% of them present only once. The sequence was collected from a man younger than 35 who had mild COVID-19 (a few samples of this study predate the infection). Cell type and time point are not known. Sequencing input: PBMCs or a T cell subset sorted from them (not recorded which).

CDR3 in amino acids: CASSARLKSSGANVLTF. CDR3 DNA: TGTGCCAGCAGCGCCCGTCTTAAGTCCTCTGGGGCCAACGTCCTGACTTTC. The chain is built from TRBV9 and TRBJ2-6; D gene unclear. The CDR3 is 17 residues long. Germline V CDR1 and CDR2: SGDLS, YYNGEE. V shed 3 bases and J shed 0 bases, with 13 bases lying between them.